These 7 T cell receptor beta chains were sequenced from one sample in a study of blood T cells in healthy people across ages. The second PCR ran about 7 to 12 cycles with a sample-barcoded 5' primer and J-beta primers. TCRdb used MiXCR to reprocess the 5' RACE reads, holding one entry per CDR3 protein. Of 650,000 to 1,000,000 distinct CDR3 sequences in the sample, 35% to 40% were seen once. Sequencing input: blood. The receptors were gathered from a man between 18 and 29 years old in good health.

This rearrangement joins TRBV7-2 to TRBJ2-7, with unresolved D. Germline V gene sequence: CDR1 SGHTA, CDR2 FQGNSA. The V end was cut by 1 base, the J end by 5 bases, with 9 bases between. The CDR3 sequence is 13 residues long. In DNA form, the CDR3 reads TGTGCCAGCAGCTTAGGGACGGAAGACGAGCAGTACTTC. Translated: CASSLGTEDEQYF.

As regards this clonotype: A read error may be the cause here, since a much bigger clone is one base away. The chain combines TRBV4-3 with TRBJ2-3; D remains ambiguous. The CDR3 spans 15 residues. V was clipped by 0 bases and J by 2 bases, with 9 bases between them. From germline, CDR1 is LGHNA and CDR2 YSLEER. CDR3 bases: TGCGCCAGCAGCCAAGATCCGGTGGCCACAGATACGCAGTATTTT. Protein: CASSQDPVATDTQYF.

This clonotype was counted at least ten times. The chain employs TRBV28 and TRBJ2-5; TRBD1 matches at 10 bases. The J call could be wrong; TRBJ2-7 is a better fit for the DNA end. From germline, CDR1 is MDHEN and CDR2 SYDVKM. The CDR3 extends over 14 amino acids. In nucleotides, the CDR3 is TGTGCCAGCAGTCTCCGGGACAGGGGAACCGAGCAGTACTTC. Translation gives CASSLRDRGTEQYF.

This clonotype was seen only a few times. This chain joins TRBV9 and TRBJ2-1; maybe TRBD2 (5 bases). In germline, CDR1 is SGDLS, CDR2 YYNGEE. Trimming removed 4 bases from V and 0 bases from J, with 17 bases in between. The CDR3 spans 17 residues. The CDR3 nucleotides are TGTGCCAGCAGCCTCAACCCAGCGGTTCGCTCCTACAATGAGCAGTTCTTC. It codes for CASSLNPAVRSYNEQFF.

The chain employs TRBV6-2 or TRBV6-3 and TRBJ1-1, with D possibly matching TRBD1 (5 bases). The CDR3 is 15 amino acids. Trimming cost V 5 bases and J 0 bases, with 13 bases left between them. Germline V gives CDR1 MNHEY, CDR2 SVGEGT. DNA for the CDR3: TGTGCCAGCAGTACCCGGGACCGAGTGAACACTGAAGCTTTCTTT. Translated, it gives CASSTRDRVNTEAFF.

The CDR3 is CSASRKDRAAYNEQFF. The CDR3 DNA reads as TGCAGTGCTAGTAGAAAGGACAGGGCGGCCTACAATGAGCAGTTCTTC. V and J are TRBV20-1 and TRBJ2-1, with 8 bases aligning to TRBD1. Unmatched junction bases numbered 9, after V lost 3 bases and J lost 2 bases. Germline CDR1 is DFQATT and CDR2 is SNEGSKA (reference sequence). This CDR3 region has 16 residues.

This clonotype was observed a single time. This rearrangement joins TRBV12-3 or TRBV12-4 to TRBJ2-1, with 9 positions matching TRBD1. The trim removed 5 bases at V and 10 bases at J, leaving 9 bases unmatched. The CDR3 has 14 residues. The CDR3 loop is CASSRRDRVVEQFF. The DNA of the CDR3 is TGTGCCAGCAGTCGCCGGGACAGGGTTGTCGAGCAGTTCTTC.